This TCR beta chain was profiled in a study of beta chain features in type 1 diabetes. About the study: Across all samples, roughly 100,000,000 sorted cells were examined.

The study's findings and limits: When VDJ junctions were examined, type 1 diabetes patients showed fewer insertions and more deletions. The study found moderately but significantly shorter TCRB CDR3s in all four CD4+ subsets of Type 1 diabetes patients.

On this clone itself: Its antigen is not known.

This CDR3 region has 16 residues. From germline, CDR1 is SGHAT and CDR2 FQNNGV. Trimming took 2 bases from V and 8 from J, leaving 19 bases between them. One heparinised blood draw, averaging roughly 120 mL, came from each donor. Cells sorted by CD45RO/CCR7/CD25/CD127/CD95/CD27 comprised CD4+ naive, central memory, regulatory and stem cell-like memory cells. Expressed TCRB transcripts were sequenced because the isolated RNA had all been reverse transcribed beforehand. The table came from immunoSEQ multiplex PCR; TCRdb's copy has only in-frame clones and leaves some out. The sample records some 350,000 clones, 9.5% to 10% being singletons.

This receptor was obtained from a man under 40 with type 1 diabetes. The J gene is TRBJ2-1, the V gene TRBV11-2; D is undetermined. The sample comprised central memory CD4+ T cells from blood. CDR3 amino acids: CASSLRGNLLIYEQFF. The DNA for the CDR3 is TGTGCCAGCAGCTTACGTGGGAATCTCCTAATCTATGAGCAGTTCTTC.